The T cell receptor beta chain under discussion was sequenced for a study of shared clonotypes between healthy human individuals. Study conclusions and caveats: The low donor count limited represented genetic and exposure-history diversity. In the sorted subsets, rarefaction showed sequencing was incomplete despite large depth.

With respect to this clone: As yet, its antigen is unknown.

TCRdb keeps only in-frame clones here, not all; method: immunoSEQ multiplex PCR. The sample has about 1.5 million clones; 95% to 99% are singletons. Trimming shortened V by 2 bases and J by 0 bases, and 4 bases separated the two germline ends. Germline loops: CDR1 PRHDT, CDR2 FYEKMQ (reference sequence). This CDR3 contains 13 residues. The TCR originated in a young man in good health. Material for sequencing was naive CD4+ T cells sorted from blood. The subset is: CD45RA+ positively selected. The chain has TRBV13 and TRBJ1-1; D call uncertain. The DNA of the CDR3 is TGTGCCAGCAGCTTAACCCTGAACACTGAAGCTTTCTTT. Translation gives CASSLTLNTEAFF.